The clone carrying this TCR beta chain was seen only a few times. Its antigen is unidentified. This sample was taken from a study of T cell repertoires in cytomegalovirus infection. Study in general: Matching HLA type and CMV infection were both indicated by public TCR beta signatures.

The CDR3 covers 15 residues. Germline assignment: CDR1 MGHRA and CDR2 YSYEKL. V was pared by 1 base and J by 4 bases, with 14 bases between. TCRdb re-analysed the reads in MiXCR, keeping a single row per CDR3 protein. The sample lists fewer than 550,000 distinct CDR3 sequences; about 11% were seen once. Study-level points and caveats: Carriers of CMV and the relevant HLA type were discriminated by public TCR beta frequency. HLA-C-restricted CMV clonotypes gave the most frequent clonotype in two of eight donors.

The chain recombines TRBV4-1 with TRBJ2-7; D call uncertain. The TCR sequence derives from a human donor in good health (CMV status not recorded). Some clones in this sample may be carry-over from other donors' samples. Sequenced input: PBMCs. CDR3 in amino acids: CASSQGQGNLYEQYF. The CDR3 nucleotides are TGCGCCAGCAGCCAAGGACAAGGAAATTTATACGAGCAGTACTTC.